The clone carrying this TCR beta chain has at least ten counts. Germline lookup yields CDR1 MNHNS and CDR2 SASEGT. The CDR3 contains 18 residues. The ends lost 10 bases at V and 4 bases at J; junction bases unmatched: 21. This sample stems from a study of spatial heterogeneity in lung cancer. The wider study: Alpha-chain sequences were detected in numbers that were consistently lower than beta-chain sequences. As counted in raw reads, each unique TCR and UMI combination appeared more than ten times on average.

The time point: sample taken at primary tumor resection. The sequenced material consisted of unsorted whole RNA from tumor, nontumor lung or frozen PBMC. One entry per CDR3 protein, called by TCRdb with MiXCR from the 5' RACE reads. The sample yields roughly 3,000 distinct CDR3 sequences, 9.8% seen once. This clonotype was obtained from a male donor with early-stage non-small cell lung cancer. J is TRBJ1-2 and V is TRBV6-1; 10 bases match TRBD1. The source material was normal lung tissue next to the tumor, sampled at surgery. The CDR3 spells CATEPLLGDRGSVYGYTF. In nucleotides, the CDR3 is TGTGCCACCGAGCCGCTCCTTGGGGACAGGGGTTCCGTCTATGGCTACACCTTC.